These 11 T cell receptor beta chains originate from one sample sequenced in a study of blood T cell repertoires in COVID-19. TCRdb's copy holds only in-frame clones and misses some; the assay was immunoSEQ multiplex PCR. The repertoire holds over 85,000 clones, with over 65% as singletons. The sequenced sample consisted of peripheral blood. Source of these receptors: a human donor in a cohort sampled during active COVID-19.

This rearrangement joins TRBV11-2 to TRBJ2-5, with 8 bases fitting TRBD2. Losses at the gene ends were 1 base for V and 2 bases for J; bases not matched to a gene: 3. This CDR3 spans 15 amino acids. Germline assignment: CDR1 SGHAT and CDR2 FQNNGV. CDR3 loop: CASSLAGGGQETQYF. Written as DNA, the CDR3 is TGTGCCAGCAGCTTAGCGGGGGGGGGACAAGAGACCCAGTACTTC.

This chain links TRBV7-2 with TRBJ2-1; the D gene is possibly TRBD2 (5 bases). The CDR3 runs 14 residues. Germline V gene sequence: CDR1 SGHTA, CDR2 FQGNSA. With 1 base removed from V and 2 bases from J, the gap between germline ends came to 6 bases. CDR3 DNA sequence: TGTGCCAGCAGCTTAGACGGGGCCTACAATGAGCAGTTCTTC. Protein sequence: CASSLDGAYNEQFF.

The chain uses TRBV28 and TRBJ2-4; 9 bases are shared with TRBD1. Germline V gene lookup returns CDR1 MDHEN and CDR2 SYDVKM. J gave up 0 bases and V 6 bases, and 9 bases lay outside the gene matches. This CDR3 contains 17 residues. CDR3 coding DNA: TGTGCCAGCAGGGGGGACAGGGCTTTCTTAGCCAAAAACATTCAGTACTTC. Amino acid sequence: CASRGDRAFLAKNIQYF.

The chain couples TRBV2 to TRBJ2-1, with 13 bases lining up with TRBD2. The CDR3 sequence is 13 residues long. Per germline, CDR1 SNHLY and CDR2 FYNNEI. Losses at the gene ends were 7 bases for V and 11 bases for J; bases not matched to a gene: 5. The CDR3 spells CASTGTSGEQQFF. The CDR3 coding sequence is TGTGCCAGCACCGGGACTAGCGGGGAGCAGCAGTTCTTC. The variable domain in full, completed from reference TRBV2 and TRBJ2-1, reads EPEVTQTPSHQVTQMGQEVILRCVPISNHLYFYWYRQILGQKVEFLVSFYNNEISEKSEIFDDQFSVERPDGSNFTLKIRSTKLEDSAMYFCASTGTSGEQQFFGPGTRLTVL.

The chain joins TRBV25-1 to TRBJ2-5; a weak D match, TRBD2 (6 bases). Germline CDR1 MGHDK, CDR2 SYGVNS. V lost 4 bases, J lost 5 bases, and 23 bases lay in between. The CDR3 covers 17 residues. The CDR3 sequence is CASSAAGVWGVQETQYF. CDR3 bases: TGTGCCAGCAGTGCAGCCGGGGTCTGGGGGGTCCAGGAGACCCAGTACTTC.

This rearrangement joins TRBV7-2 to TRBJ2-1; 7 bases line up with TRBD1. The CDR3 is 15 residues long. Germline V lookup: CDR1 SGHTA, CDR2 FQGNSA. After removal of 0 bases from V and 2 bases from J, the junction contained 1 base not matched to a gene. CDR3 coding DNA: TGTGCCAGCAGCTTAGCCGGGACAGCCTACAATGAGCAGTTCTTC. Translating it yields CASSLAGTAYNEQFF.

V usage is TRBV6-5 and J usage is TRBJ1-2, with D perhaps matching TRBD1 (5 bases). Germline V gene lookup returns CDR1 MNHEY and CDR2 SVGAGI. This CDR3 comprises 14 residues. Between the trimmed V and J ends, which lost 5 bases and 5 bases, there was a span of 15 bases. The CDR3 spells CASSTRDGPYGYTF. In DNA form, the CDR3 reads TGTGCCAGCAGTACGCGGGACGGCCCGTATGGCTACACCTTC.

The CDR3 bases are TGTGCCAGCAGATCGAACGGGTTTCCAAATGAAAAACTGTTTTTT. As protein: CASRSNGFPNEKLFF. The chain links TRBV2 to TRBJ1-4; unclear D gene. The CDR3 is made up of 15 amino acids. The V and J ends lost 6 bases and 5 bases respectively, with 16 bases between them. Germline CDR1 is SNHLY and CDR2 is FYNNEI.

The CDR3 sequence is CASKAWTGETNEKLFF. The CDR3 nucleotides read TGTGCCAGCAAGGCGTGGACAGGGGAAACTAATGAAAAACTGTTTTTT. The chain couples TRBV27 to TRBJ1-4, with 9 bases aligning to TRBD1. The ends lost 7 bases at V and 1 base at J; junction bases unmatched: 7. CDR1 MNHEY and CDR2 SMNVEV come from the germline V gene (reference sequence). There are 16 residues in the CDR3.

The chain recombines TRBV11-1 with TRBJ2-1; 7 nucleotides line up with TRBD1. Germline V gene lookup returns CDR1 SGHAT and CDR2 FQDESV (reference sequence). J was trimmed by 14 bases and V by 5 bases; bases with no gene match: 6. The CDR3 runs 11 residues. DNA for the CDR3: TGTGCCAGCAGCGACGGACAGGAGGAGTTCTTC. Residues: CASSDGQEEFF.

The J gene is TRBJ1-2, the V gene TRBV10-3; TRBD1 matches 7 bases. J gave up 4 bases and V 7 bases, and 6 bases lay outside the gene matches. Germline V CDR1 and CDR2: ENHRY, SYGVKD. This CDR3 contains 13 residues. The CDR3 is CAINEGQSYGYTF. For the CDR3, the DNA is TGTGCCATCAACGAGGGACAGTCCTATGGCTACACCTTC.